This T cell receptor (beta chain) was identified in a study of CD8+ T cells in alopecia areata (dated by TCRdb to about 2018). Looking at the study overall: In both human patients and the C3H/HeJ mouse model, the study applied high-throughput TCRbeta sequencing to look at T cell clonal expansion in alopecia areata. RNA was extracted with the PAXgene miRNA kit for fixed scalp, the miRNeasy kit for PBMCs, and the RNeasy kit for mouse skin. Scalp clonality was compared across normal scalp (n=4), patchy alopecia areata scalp (n=8), and alopecia totalis/universalis scalp (n=8). In humans, TCRbeta sequencing was performed on scalp tissue and on sorted CD4+ and CD8+ peripheral blood T cells from healthy controls and from patients with patchy or totalis/universalis alopecia areata. TCRbeta CDR3 regions were amplified by immunoSEQ multiplex PCR using 35 Vbeta forward and 13 Jbeta reverse primers.

The study at large found these results: Resident alphabeta T cells in normal human skin are also sequenced, complicating scalp TCR repertoire analysis, unlike mouse skin dominated by gammadelta T cells. Shared TCR sequences between patients were less evident than in mice, which may be partly attributable to HLA diversity in the patient population. Lesional scalp, especially in alopecia totalis/universalis, showed higher clonality and more expanded CD8+ clones than normal scalp, suggesting antigenic drive.

V is shortened by 5 bases, J by 9 bases, and the region joining them spans 11 bases. Spanning cysteine to phenylalanine, the CDR3 consists of 11 amino acids. Just the 33-base CDR3 DNA is kept, in frame starting at base 1. In the germline V gene, CDR1 corresponds to SQVTM and CDR2 to ANQGSEA. From alopecia areata patients, peripheral blood was collected along with lesional scalp punch biopsies. PBMCs were isolated by density centrifugation and stained for CD3, CD4 and CD8, after which CD4+ and CD8+ T cells were sorted on a FACSAria. Untreated alopecia areata patients were recruited as part of a multicenter biomarker study. For five or six biomarker-study patients, blood CD8+ T cells were further sorted into NKG2D-low and NKG2D-high fractions. The library was prepared using the immunoSEQ multiplex PCR assay. For TCR sequencing, RNA was extracted from every sample and reverse transcribed into cDNA to serve as template. First-strand cDNA was synthesized with SuperScript III using a 2:1 mix of oligo-dT and random hexamers. A synthetic immune receptor repertoire was used to measure amplification bias, and any remaining bias was corrected computationally. The source study handled its data this way. Raw reads were preprocessed to remove errors, and CDR3 was defined according to IMGT conventions as the region from the conserved cysteine to phenylalanine. To get clonality, Shannon entropy was normalized by log2 of the number of productive unique TCRs and the result was subtracted from 1. Whether scalp clones were CD4 or CD8 was inferred by matching scalp TCRbeta sequences against CD4 and CD8 repertoires sorted from blood. TCRdb limited this immuneACCESS table to in-frame rearrangements with V and J called. A share of clones is missing; checked studies link under half to unresolved V genes, and the rest is unexplained. V, J and clone size reflect that table, while D and trimming were determined from the DNA. This sample lists 30,000 to 40,000 clones; over 60% were detected once. The ten largest clones represent around 20% of the sample.

In the case of this clone: The clone's antigen remains unknown. Base qualities are not recorded, but no much larger clone differs from it by a single base.

This sequence originates from a human donor with alopecia areata. The sample comprised NKG2D-low CD8+ T cells sorted from blood. The sample's cell subset or site label is to be understood as: sorted CD8+ NKG2D-low blood T cells. The V gene is TRBV29-1 and the J gene is TRBJ2-1, with the identity of the D gene unclear. The CDR3 amino acid sequence is: CSVRITPEQFF. The DNA sequence is given as TGCAGCGTTAGAATAACTCCTGAGCAGTTCTTC.